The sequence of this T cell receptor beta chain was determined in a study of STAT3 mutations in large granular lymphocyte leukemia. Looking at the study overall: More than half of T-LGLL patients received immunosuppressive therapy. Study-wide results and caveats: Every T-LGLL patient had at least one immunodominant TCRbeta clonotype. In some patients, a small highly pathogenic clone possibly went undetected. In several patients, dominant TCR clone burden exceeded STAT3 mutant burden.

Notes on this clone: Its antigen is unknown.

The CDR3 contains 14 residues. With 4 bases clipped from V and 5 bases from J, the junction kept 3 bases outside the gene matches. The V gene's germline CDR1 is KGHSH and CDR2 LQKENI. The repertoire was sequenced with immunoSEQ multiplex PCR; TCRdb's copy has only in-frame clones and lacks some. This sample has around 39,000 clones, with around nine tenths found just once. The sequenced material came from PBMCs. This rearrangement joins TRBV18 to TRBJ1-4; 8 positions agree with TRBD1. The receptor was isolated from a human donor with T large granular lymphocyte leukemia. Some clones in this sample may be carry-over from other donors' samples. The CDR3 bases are TGTGCCAGCTCACAAGGACAGGGAAATGAAAAACTGTTTTTT. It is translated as CASSQGQGNEKLFF. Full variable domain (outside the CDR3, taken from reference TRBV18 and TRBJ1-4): NAGVMQNPRHLVRRRGQEARLRCSPMKGHSHVYWYRQLPEEGLKFMVYLQKENIIDESGMPKERFSAEFPKEGPSILRIQQVVRGDSAAYFCASSQGQGNEKLFFGSGTQLSVL.